The T cell receptor (beta chain) under discussion was sequenced for a study of blood T cell repertoires in COVID-19. Across the whole study: Acute and convalescent COVID-19 samples came from the United States, Italy and Spain. Nucleic acid was either cDNA or gDNA, and it came from T cells, B-cell-depleted T cells, or PBMCs.

The germline CDR1 and CDR2 sequences are MDHEN and SYDVKM. The CDR3 extends over 11 amino acids. Between the trimmed V and J ends, which lost 5 bases and 3 bases, there was a span of 5 bases. Authors' analysis steps: Amplification of reference gene primers was used by the study to estimate nucleated cell counts. Using immunoSEQ multiplex PCR, the repertoire was profiled, and TCRdb retains in-frame clones only, with some absent. That table is the source of V, J and clone size, and D and trimming were worked out from the DNA. The table has tens of thousands of clones, 91% seen once. The genes are TRBV28 and TRBJ2-7; D possibly corresponds to TRBD1 (5 bases). The receptor was isolated from a woman between 70 and 85 years old with active COVID-19. Sequenced material: peripheral blood. The CDR3 loop is CASSQGYEQYF. The DNA of the CDR3 is TGTGCCAGCAGTCAGGGCTACGAGCAGTACTTC. The whole variable domain, filled in from reference TRBV28 and TRBJ2-7, reads DVKVTQSSRYLVKRTGEKVFLECVQDMDHENMFWYRQDPGLGLRLIYFSYDVKMKEKGDIPEGYSVSREKKERFSLILESASTNQTSMYLCASSQGYEQYFGPGTRLTVT.